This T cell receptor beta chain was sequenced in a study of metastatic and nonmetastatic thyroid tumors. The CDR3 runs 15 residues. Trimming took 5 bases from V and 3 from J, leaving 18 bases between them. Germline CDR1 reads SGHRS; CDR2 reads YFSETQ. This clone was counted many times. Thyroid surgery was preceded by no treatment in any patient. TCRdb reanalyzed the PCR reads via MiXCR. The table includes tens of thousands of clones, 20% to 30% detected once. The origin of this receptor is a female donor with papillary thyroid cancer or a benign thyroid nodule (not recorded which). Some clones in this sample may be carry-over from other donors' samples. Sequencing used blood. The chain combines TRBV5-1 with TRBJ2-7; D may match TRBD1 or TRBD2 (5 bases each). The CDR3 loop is CASSLEGKMSYEQYF. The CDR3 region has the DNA TGCGCCAGCAGTCTCGAGGGGAAAATGAGCTACGAGCAGTACTTC.